The present T cell receptor beta chain was sequenced within a study of identical twins. General study findings and limits: Alpha sequences that were out-of-frame and twin-shared showed an excess of low generation probability. Excess sharing between twins was weaker in beta out-of-frame sequences.

TCRdb fed the 5' RACE reads into MiXCR, producing one record per CDR3 protein. In the table there are 1.5 million to 2 million distinct CDR3 sequences, roughly a third of which are singletons. This clonotype appeared once. Antigen specificity is unknown. The receptor was derived from a newborn girl in good health. The specimen was cord blood.

CDR3 sequence reads: CASSQAGTSGSLHEQYF. In nucleotides, the CDR3 is TGTGCCAGCAGCCAAGCCGGGACTAGCGGGAGTCTCCACGAGCAGTACTTC. The chain carries TRBV4-2 and TRBJ2-7; TRBD2 agrees at 14 bases. CDR1 is LGHNA and CDR2 is YNFKEQ in the germline V gene. V lost 1 base to trimming and J lost 5 bases; unmatched junction nucleotides: 7. This CDR3 is 17 amino acids long.